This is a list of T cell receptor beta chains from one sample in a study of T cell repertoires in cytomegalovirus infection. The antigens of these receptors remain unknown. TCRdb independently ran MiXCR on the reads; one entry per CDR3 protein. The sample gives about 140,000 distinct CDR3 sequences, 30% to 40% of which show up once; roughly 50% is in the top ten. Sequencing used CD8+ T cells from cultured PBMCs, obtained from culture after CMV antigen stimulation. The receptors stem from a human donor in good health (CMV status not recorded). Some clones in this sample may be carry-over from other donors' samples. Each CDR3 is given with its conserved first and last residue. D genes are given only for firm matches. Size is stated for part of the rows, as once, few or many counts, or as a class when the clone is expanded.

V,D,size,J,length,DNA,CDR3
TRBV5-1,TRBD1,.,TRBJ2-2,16,TGCGCCAGCAGCTTGGTAGGGACAGTAAACACCGGGGAGCTGTTTTTT,CASSLVGTVNTGELFF
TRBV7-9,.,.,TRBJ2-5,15,TGTGCCAGCAGCTTAGTCGCCTCAGGGTCAGAGACCCAGTACTTC,CASSLVASGSETQYF
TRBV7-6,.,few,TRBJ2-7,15,TGTGCCAGCAGCTTAGCTGGACGGGGCTCCTACGAGCAGTACTTC,CASSLAGRGSYEQYF
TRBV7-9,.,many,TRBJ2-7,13,TGTGCCAGCAGCTTGGGAATGTCCTACGAGCAGTACTTC,CASSLGMSYEQYF
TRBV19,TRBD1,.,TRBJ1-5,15,TGTGCCAGTAGTACCGGGACAGGGTTGAGTCAGCCCCAGCATTTT,CASSTGTGLSQPQHF
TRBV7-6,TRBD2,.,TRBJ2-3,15,TGTGCCAGCAGCTTACTCGCGGGGGAACCAGATACGCAGTATTTT,CASSLLAGEPDTQYF
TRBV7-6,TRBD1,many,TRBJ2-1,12,TGTGCCAGCAGCCGCGACAGGGAAGAGCAGTTCTTC,CASSRDREEQFF
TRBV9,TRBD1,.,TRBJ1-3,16,TGTGCCAGCAGCGAATCCCGGGACAGGGGAAGACGGACCATATATTTT,CASSESRDRGRRTIYF
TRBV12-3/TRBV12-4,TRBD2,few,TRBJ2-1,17,TGTGCCAGCAGTTTAGACCCACTAGCGGGGGGACGCAATGAGCAGTTCTTC,CASSLDPLAGGRNEQFF
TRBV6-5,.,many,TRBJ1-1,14,TGTGCCAGCAGTTACGGGGGCGCCGGGACTGAAGCTTTCTTT,CASSYGGAGTEAFF
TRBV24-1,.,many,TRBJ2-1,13,TGTGCCACCAGTGATACCACAGGGTTCGGGCAGTTCTTC,CATSDTTGFGQFF
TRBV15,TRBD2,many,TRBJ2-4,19,TGTGCCACCAGAGATCTTTCTAGCGGGGGGCCGCAAGGTAGAAACATTCAGTACTTC,CATRDLSSGGPQGRNIQYF
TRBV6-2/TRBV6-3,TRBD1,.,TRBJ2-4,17,TGTGCCAGCAGTTACACCCCCGGAGAGGGGGCCGAAAACATTCAGTACTTC,CASSYTPGEGAENIQYF
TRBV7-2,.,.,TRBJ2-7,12,TGTGCCAGCAGCCCCCTCACCTACGAGCAGTACTTC,CASSPLTYEQYF
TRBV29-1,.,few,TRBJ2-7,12,TGCAGCGTTGGGAGCAGCTCCTACGAGCAGTACTTC,CSVGSSSYEQYF
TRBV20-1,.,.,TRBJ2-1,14,TGCAGTGCTAGGGACCCTTCCTCCTACAATGAGCAGTTCTTC,CSARDPSSYNEQFF
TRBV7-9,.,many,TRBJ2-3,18,TGTGCCAGCAGCCCGGCGTGGGGGTCTCTACCCGGCACAGATACGCAGTATTTT,CASSPAWGSLPGTDTQYF
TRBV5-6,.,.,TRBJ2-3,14,TGTGCCAGCAGCTTGGGGGCTCTCCCGGATACGCAGTATTTT,CASSLGALPDTQYF
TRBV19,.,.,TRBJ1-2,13,TGTGCCAGTAGTCCTGGGACTCCCTATGGCTACACCTTC,CASSPGTPYGYTF
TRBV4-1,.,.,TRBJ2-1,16,TGCGCCAGCAGCCAAGGAACGGCGGGCTCCTACAATGAGCAGTTCTTC,CASSQGTAGSYNEQFF
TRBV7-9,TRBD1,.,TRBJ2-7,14,TGTGCCAGCAGCCCGGGACAGGGGATTGACGAGCAGTACTTC,CASSPGQGIDEQYF
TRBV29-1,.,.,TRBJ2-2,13,TGCAGCGCACTAGGCGAGAACACCGGGGAGCTGTTTTTT,CSALGENTGELFF
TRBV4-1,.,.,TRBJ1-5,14,TGCGCCAGCAGCCAAGGGTTCGGCAATCAGCCCCAGCATTTT,CASSQGFGNQPQHF
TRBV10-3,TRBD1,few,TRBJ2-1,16,TGTGCCATCAGTGAGTCGAATGGGACAGGGGGCAATGAGCAGTTCTTC,CAISESNGTGGNEQFF
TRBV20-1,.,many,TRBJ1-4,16,TGCAGTGCTAGAGAAGCCGGACAGTCCGCGATGGAAAAACTGTTTTTT,CSAREAGQSAMEKLFF
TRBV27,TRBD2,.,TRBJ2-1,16,TGTGCCAGCAGTTTGGGAGCGGGGTCCTATAACAATGAGCAGTTCTTC,CASSLGAGSYNNEQFF
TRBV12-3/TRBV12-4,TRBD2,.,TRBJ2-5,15,TGTGCCAGCAGTTTAGGACTAGCAGCTTCAGAGACCCAGTACTTC,CASSLGLAASETQYF